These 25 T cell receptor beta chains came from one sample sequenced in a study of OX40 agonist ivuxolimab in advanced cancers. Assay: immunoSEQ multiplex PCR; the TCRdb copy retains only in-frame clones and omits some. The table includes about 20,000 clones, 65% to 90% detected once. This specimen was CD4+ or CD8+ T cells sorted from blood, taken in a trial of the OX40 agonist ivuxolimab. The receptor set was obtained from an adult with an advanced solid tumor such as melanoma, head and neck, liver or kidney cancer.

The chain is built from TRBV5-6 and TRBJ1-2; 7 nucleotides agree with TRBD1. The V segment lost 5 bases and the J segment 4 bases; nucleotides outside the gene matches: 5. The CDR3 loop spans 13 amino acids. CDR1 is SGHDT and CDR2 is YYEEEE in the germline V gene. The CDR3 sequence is CASSNRGLYGYTF. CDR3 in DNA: TGTGCCAGCAGTAACAGGGGACTCTATGGCTACACCTTC.

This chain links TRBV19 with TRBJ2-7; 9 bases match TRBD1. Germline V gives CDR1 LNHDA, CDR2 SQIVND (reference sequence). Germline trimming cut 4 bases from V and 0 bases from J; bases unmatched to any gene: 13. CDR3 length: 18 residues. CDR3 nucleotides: TGTGCCAGTAGTACGCTGGACAGGGGTTTGGGGAGCTCCTACGAGCAGTACTTC. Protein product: CASSTLDRGLGSSYEQYF.

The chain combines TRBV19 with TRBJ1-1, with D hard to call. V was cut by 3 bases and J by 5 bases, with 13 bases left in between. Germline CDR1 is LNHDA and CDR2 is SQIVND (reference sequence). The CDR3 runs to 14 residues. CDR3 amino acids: CASSIEASRTEAFF. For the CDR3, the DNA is TGTGCCAGTAGTATTGAGGCCTCGAGGACTGAAGCTTTCTTT. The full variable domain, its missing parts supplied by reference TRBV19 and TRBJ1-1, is DGGITQSPKYLFRKEGQNVTLSCEQNLNHDAMYWYRQDPGQGLRLIYYSQIVNDFQKGDIAEGYSVSREKKESFPLTVTSAQKNPTAFYLCASSIEASRTEAFFGQGTRLTVV.

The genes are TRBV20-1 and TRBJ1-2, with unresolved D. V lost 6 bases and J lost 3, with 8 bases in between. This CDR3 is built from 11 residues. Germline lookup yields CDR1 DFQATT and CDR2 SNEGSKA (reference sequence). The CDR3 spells CSAVRYYGYTF. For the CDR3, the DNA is TGCAGTGCAGTCAGATACTATGGCTACACCTTC.

DNA of the CDR3: TGCGCCAGCAGCCAAGGACAGGGGAGCTCCTACGAGCAGTACTTC. It is translated as CASSQGQGSSYEQYF. The chain is built from TRBV4-3 and TRBJ2-7, with TRBD1 identical over 8 bases. CDR1 and CDR2 (germline): LGHNA, YSLEER. The CDR3 is made up of 15 amino acids. V trimming: 1 base; J trimming: 0 bases; junction bases outside the gene matches: 2.

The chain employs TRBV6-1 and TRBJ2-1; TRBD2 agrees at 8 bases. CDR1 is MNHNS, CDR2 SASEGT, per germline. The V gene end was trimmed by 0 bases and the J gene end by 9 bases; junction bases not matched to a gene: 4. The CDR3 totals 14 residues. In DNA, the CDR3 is TGTGCCAGCAGTGAAGCTGGGACTAGTGGTGAGCAGTTCTTC. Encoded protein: CASSEAGTSGEQFF.

CDR3 amino acids: CASSFRGSNQPQHF. The CDR3 DNA is TGTGCCAGCAGTTTCAGGGGGTCTAATCAGCCCCAGCATTTT. This sequence joins TRBV28 and TRBJ1-5; 7 bases align to TRBD1. Trimming took 3 bases from V and 4 from J; bases not matched to a gene: 3. The CDR3 sequence is 14 residues long. In germline, CDR1 is MDHEN, CDR2 SYDVKM.

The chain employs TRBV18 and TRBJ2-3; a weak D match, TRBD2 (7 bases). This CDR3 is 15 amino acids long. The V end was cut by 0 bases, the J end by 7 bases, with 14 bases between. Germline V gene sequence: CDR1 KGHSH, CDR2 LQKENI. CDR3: CASSPPSRGANTQYF. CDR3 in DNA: TGTGCCAGCTCACCACCGTCCCGGGGGGCGAATACGCAGTATTTT.

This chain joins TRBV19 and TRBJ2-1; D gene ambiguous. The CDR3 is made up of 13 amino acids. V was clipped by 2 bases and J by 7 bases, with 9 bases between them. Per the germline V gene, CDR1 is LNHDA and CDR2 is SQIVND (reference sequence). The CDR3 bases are TGTGCCAGTAGTATAAGCGATAGTAATGAGCAGTTCTTC. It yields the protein CASSISDSNEQFF.

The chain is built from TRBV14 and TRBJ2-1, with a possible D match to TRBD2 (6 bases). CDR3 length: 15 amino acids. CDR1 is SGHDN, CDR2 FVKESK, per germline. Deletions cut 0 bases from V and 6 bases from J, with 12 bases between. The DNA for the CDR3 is TGTGCCAGCAGCCAAGAACCGACTAGTGGCAATGAGCAGTTCTTC. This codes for CASSQEPTSGNEQFF.

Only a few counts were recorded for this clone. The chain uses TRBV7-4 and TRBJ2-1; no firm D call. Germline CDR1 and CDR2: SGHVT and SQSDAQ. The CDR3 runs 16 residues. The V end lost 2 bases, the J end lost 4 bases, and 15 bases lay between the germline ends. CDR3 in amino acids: CASSLQGIGSYNEQFF. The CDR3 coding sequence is TGTGCCAGCAGCTTACAAGGGATAGGGTCTTACAATGAGCAGTTCTTC.

The CDR3, as DNA: TGTGCCAGCAGTTTAGGACTAGCGGGGACCACAGATACGCAGTATTTT. Encoded protein: CASSLGLAGTTDTQYF. V is TRBV27 and J is TRBJ2-3; 12 bases fit TRBD2. The CDR3 spans 16 residues. Trimming at V came to 2 bases and at J to 2 bases, leaving 2 bases not matched to a gene. The germline V gene has CDR1 MNHEY and CDR2 SMNVEV (reference sequence).

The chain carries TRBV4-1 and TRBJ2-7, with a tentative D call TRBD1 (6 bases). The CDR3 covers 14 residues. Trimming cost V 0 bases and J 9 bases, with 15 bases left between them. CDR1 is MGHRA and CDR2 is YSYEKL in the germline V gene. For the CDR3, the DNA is TGCGCCAGCAGCCAAGAGGGGGCGGGTATTCGGCAGTACTTC. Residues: CASSQEGAGIRQYF.

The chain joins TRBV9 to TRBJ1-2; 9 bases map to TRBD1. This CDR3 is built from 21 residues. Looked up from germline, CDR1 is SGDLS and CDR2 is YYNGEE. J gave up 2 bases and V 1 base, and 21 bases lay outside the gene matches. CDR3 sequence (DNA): TGTGCCAGCAGCGTATCCAAACTCCCGATGAGGACAGGGGTATCCAACTATGGCTACACCTTC. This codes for CASSVSKLPMRTGVSNYGYTF. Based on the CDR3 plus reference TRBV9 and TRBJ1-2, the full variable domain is DSGVTQTPKHLITATGQRVTLRCSPRSGDLSVYWYQQSLDQGLQFLIQYYNGEERAKGNILERFSAQQFPDLHSELNLSSLELGDSALYFCASSVSKLPMRTGVSNYGYTFGSGTRLTVV.

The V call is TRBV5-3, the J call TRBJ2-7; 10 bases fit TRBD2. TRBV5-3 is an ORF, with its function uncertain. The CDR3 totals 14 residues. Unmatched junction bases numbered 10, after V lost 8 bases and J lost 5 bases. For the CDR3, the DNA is TGTGCCAGGACACTAGCGGGACCCGGGGACGAGCAGTACTTC. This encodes CARTLAGPGDEQYF.

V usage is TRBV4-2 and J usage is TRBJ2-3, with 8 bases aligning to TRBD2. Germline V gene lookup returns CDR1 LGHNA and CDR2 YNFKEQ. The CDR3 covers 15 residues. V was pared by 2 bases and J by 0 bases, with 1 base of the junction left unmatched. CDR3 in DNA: TGTGCCAGCAGCCAAACTAGCGGAAGCACAGATACGCAGTATTTT. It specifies CASSQTSGSTDTQYF.

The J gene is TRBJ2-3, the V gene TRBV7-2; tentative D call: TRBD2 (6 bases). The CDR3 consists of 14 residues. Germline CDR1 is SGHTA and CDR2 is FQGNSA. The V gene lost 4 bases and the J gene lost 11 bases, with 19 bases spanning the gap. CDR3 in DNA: TGTGCCAGCAGCTCTCCCGGGACTTCCTTAGGGCAGTATTTT. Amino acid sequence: CASSSPGTSLGQYF.

In DNA, the CDR3 is TGTGCCAGCAGCCAAATGCTTCTGGGCAGGGGGAACACTGAAGCTTTCTTT. Amino acids: CASSQMLLGRGNTEAFF. This chain connects TRBV4-2 to TRBJ1-1; D might be TRBD1 (6 bases). This CDR3 has 17 residues. V was clipped by 2 bases and J by 1 base, with 17 bases between them. Germline assignment: CDR1 LGHNA and CDR2 YNFKEQ.

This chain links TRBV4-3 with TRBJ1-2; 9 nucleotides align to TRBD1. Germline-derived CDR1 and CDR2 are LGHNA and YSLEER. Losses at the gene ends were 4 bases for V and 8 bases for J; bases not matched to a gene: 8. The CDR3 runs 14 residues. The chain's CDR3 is CASSPEQGAGGYTF. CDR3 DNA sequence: TGCGCCAGCAGCCCGGAACAGGGGGCTGGCGGCTACACCTTC.

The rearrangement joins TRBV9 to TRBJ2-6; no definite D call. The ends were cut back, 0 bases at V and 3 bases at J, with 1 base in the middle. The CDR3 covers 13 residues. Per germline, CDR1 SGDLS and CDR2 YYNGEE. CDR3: CASSVDGANVLTF. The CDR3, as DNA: TGTGCCAGCAGCGTAGATGGGGCCAACGTCCTGACTTTC. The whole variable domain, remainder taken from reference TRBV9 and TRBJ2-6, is DSGVTQTPKHLITATGQRVTLRCSPRSGDLSVYWYQQSLDQGLQFLIQYYNGEERAKGNILERFSAQQFPDLHSELNLSSLELGDSALYFCASSVDGANVLTFGAGSRLTVL.

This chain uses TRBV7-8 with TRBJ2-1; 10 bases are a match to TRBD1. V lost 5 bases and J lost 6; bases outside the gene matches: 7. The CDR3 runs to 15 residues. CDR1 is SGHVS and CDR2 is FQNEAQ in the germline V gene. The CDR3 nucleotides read TGTGCCAGCAGCAAGGGACAGGGGTCGGTCAATGAGCAGTTCTTC. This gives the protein CASSKGQGSVNEQFF.

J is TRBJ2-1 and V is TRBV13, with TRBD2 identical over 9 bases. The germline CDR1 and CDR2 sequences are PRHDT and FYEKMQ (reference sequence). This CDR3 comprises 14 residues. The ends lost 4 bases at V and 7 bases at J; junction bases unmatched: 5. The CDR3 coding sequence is TGTGCCAGCAGCTCCCTCAGCGGGAGGAATGAGCAGTTCTTC. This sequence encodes CASSSLSGRNEQFF.

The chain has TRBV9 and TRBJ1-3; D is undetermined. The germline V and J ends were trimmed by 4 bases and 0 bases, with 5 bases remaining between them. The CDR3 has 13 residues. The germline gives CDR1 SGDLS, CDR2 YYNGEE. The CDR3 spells CASSQYSGNTIYF. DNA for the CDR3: TGTGCCAGCAGCCAATACTCTGGAAACACCATATATTTT.

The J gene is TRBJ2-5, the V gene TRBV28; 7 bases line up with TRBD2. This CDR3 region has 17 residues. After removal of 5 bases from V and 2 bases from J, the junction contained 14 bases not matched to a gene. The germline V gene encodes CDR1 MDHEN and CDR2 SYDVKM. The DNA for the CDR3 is TGTGCCAGCAGTCCGATAACTTCGGCTAGCGGACAAGAGACCCAGTACTTC. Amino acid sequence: CASSPITSASGQETQYF. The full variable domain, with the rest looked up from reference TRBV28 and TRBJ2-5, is DVKVTQSSRYLVKRTGEKVFLECVQDMDHENMFWYRQDPGLGLRLIYFSYDVKMKEKGDIPEGYSVSREKKERFSLILESASTNQTSMYLCASSPITSASGQETQYFGPGTRLLVL.

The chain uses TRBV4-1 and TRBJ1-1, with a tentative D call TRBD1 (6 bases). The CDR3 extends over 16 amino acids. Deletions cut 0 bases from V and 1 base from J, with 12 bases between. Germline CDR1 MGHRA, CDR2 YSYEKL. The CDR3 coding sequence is TGCGCCAGCAGCCAAGAACCGGGGGGCCCGAACACTGAAGCTTTCTTT. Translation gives CASSQEPGGPNTEAFF.